This is a list of T cell receptor beta chains from one sample in a study of identical twins. One entry per CDR3 protein, called by TCRdb with MiXCR from the 5' RACE reads. The sample shows hundreds of thousands of distinct CDR3 sequences, under 8.5% of them seen only once. These data were also reused for a study on yellow fever vaccine responses in identical twins.

Sequenced input: PBMCs. These receptors were collected from a woman aged 18-30 years in good health. The CDR3 runs from the conserved cysteine through the conserved F or W. Fields, in order: J gene, V gene, clone size, D gene, CDR3 protein, CDR3 DNA. The D gene is left open where the match is weak. The listing skips clone size in some rows; elsewhere it reads once, few, many or a size class.

J: TRBJ2-1
V: TRBV2
size: few
D: NA
CDR3: CASSDQPSAVNNEQFF
DNA: TGTGCCAGCAGCGACCAACCTAGCGCCGTTAACAATGAGCAGTTCTTC

J: TRBJ1-6
V: TRBV25-1
size: many
D: NA
CDR3: CASSADSYNSPLHF
DNA: TGTGCCAGCAGTGCCGACAGCTATAATTCACCCCTCCACTTT

J: TRBJ2-3
V: TRBV5-1
size: NA
D: NA
CDR3: CASSTRDTDTQYF
DNA: TGCGCCAGCAGCACCAGGGACACAGATACGCAGTATTTT

J: TRBJ2-2
V: TRBV9
size: many
D: TRBD1
CDR3: CASSAGQGLTGELFF
DNA: TGTGCCAGCAGCGCGGGACAGGGTCTAACCGGGGAGCTGTTTTTT

J: TRBJ1-1
V: TRBV7-9
size: NA
D: NA
CDR3: CASSPLGTAPEAFF
DNA: TGTGCCAGCAGCCCACTGGGCACAGCGCCTGAAGCTTTCTTT

J: TRBJ2-7
V: TRBV3-1
size: many
D: NA
CDR3: CASSQATYEQYF
DNA: TGTGCCAGCAGCCAGGCTACCTACGAGCAGTACTTC

J: TRBJ2-7
V: TRBV5-1
size: few
D: TRBD2
CDR3: CASSLEVAGSYEQYF
DNA: TGCGCCAGCAGCTTGGAGGTAGCGGGTTCCTACGAGCAGTACTTC

J: TRBJ2-1
V: TRBV5-1
size: NA
D: NA
CDR3: CASSLSLGPYNEQFF
DNA: TGCGCCAGCAGCTTATCCCTCGGGCCCTACAATGAGCAGTTCTTC

J: TRBJ2-2
V: TRBV4-1
size: many
D: TRBD2
CDR3: CASSATSASTGELFF
DNA: TGCGCCAGCAGCGCGACTAGCGCATCGACCGGGGAGCTGTTTTTT

J: TRBJ2-4
V: TRBV3-1
size: NA
D: NA
CDR3: CASSRATGTLAKNIQYF
DNA: TGTGCCAGCAGCCGAGCGACAGGAACGCTAGCCAAAAACATTCAGTACTTC

J: TRBJ1-5
V: TRBV7-2
size: many
D: TRBD1
CDR3: CASSTTGMSNQPQHF
DNA: TGTGCCAGCAGCACGACAGGGATGAGCAATCAGCCCCAGCATTTT

J: TRBJ2-1
V: TRBV3-1
size: NA
D: NA
CDR3: CASSQDLSGKLWGNEQFF
DNA: TGTGCCAGCAGCCAAGATCTGTCAGGGAAATTGTGGGGCAATGAGCAGTTCTTC

J: TRBJ2-7
V: TRBV5-1
size: few
D: TRBD1
CDR3: CASSNGDRGYSYEQYF
DNA: TGCGCCAGCAGCAACGGGGACAGGGGTTACTCATACGAGCAGTACTTC

J: TRBJ1-5
V: TRBV5-1
size: many
D: NA
CDR3: CASSLSGGVQPQHF
DNA: TGCGCCAGCAGCTTGAGTGGGGGGGTTCAGCCCCAGCATTTT

J: TRBJ2-5
V: TRBV5-1
size: many
D: NA
CDR3: CASSSSGKETQYF
DNA: TGCGCCAGCAGCAGTAGCGGAAAAGAGACCCAGTACTTC

J: TRBJ1-1
V: TRBV12-3/TRBV12-4
size: many
D: NA
CDR3: CASSPEAGTEAFF
DNA: TGTGCCAGCAGCCCGGAGGCAGGCACTGAAGCTTTCTTT

J: TRBJ1-1
V: TRBV12-3/TRBV12-4
size: few
D: NA
CDR3: CASSRRWDTEAFF
DNA: TGTGCCAGCAGCCGCCGTTGGGACACTGAAGCTTTCTTT

J: TRBJ1-2
V: TRBV5-1
size: many
D: NA
CDR3: CASSLDFGGYGYTF
DNA: TGCGCCAGCAGCTTGGATTTTGGGGGCTATGGCTACACCTTC

J: TRBJ2-1
V: TRBV7-2
size: many
D: NA
CDR3: CASSILGEQFF
DNA: TGTGCCAGCAGCATACTAGGAGAGCAGTTCTTC

J: TRBJ2-7
V: TRBV5-1
size: many
D: TRBD1
CDR3: CASSQGTGSLEQYF
DNA: TGCGCCAGCAGCCAAGGGACAGGGAGCCTCGAGCAGTACTTC

J: TRBJ2-2
V: TRBV21-1
size: many
D: NA
CDR3: CASSKWCGLAVSSGELFF
DNA: TGTGCCAGCAGCAAATGGTGCGGACTAGCGGTTTCGTCCGGGGAGCTGTTTTTT

J: TRBJ2-5
V: TRBV19
size: few
D: TRBD1
CDR3: CASRDRGAFGETQYF
DNA: TGTGCCAGTAGGGACAGGGGGGCATTCGGAGAGACCCAGTACTTC

J: TRBJ2-3
V: TRBV25-1
size: few
D: TRBD2
CDR3: CASSESVGGGSTDTQYF
DNA: TGTGCCAGCAGTGAATCGGTCGGGGGAGGGAGCACAGATACGCAGTATTTT

J: TRBJ2-2
V: TRBV2
size: few
D: NA
CDR3: CASMGEYTGELFF
DNA: TGTGCCAGCATGGGGGAGTACACCGGGGAGCTGTTTTTT

J: TRBJ2-1
V: TRBV3-1
size: NA
D: TRBD1
CDR3: CASSQGRDRRFGEQFF
DNA: TGTGCCAGCAGCCAGGGCCGGGACAGGAGGTTTGGTGAGCAGTTCTTC

J: TRBJ1-3
V: TRBV12-3/TRBV12-4
size: NA
D: TRBD1
CDR3: CASTSTGRSNTIYF
DNA: TGTGCCAGCACGTCGACAGGGCGAAGTAACACCATATATTTT

J: TRBJ2-7
V: TRBV27
size: few
D: TRBD2
CDR3: CASSPSSGITPYEQYF
DNA: TGTGCCAGCAGCCCATCTAGCGGGATAACGCCCTACGAGCAGTACTTC

J: TRBJ1-3
V: TRBV3-1
size: many
D: NA
CDR3: CASSQGLTGNTIYF
DNA: TGTGCCAGCAGCCAAGGACTGACTGGAAACACCATATATTTT

J: TRBJ2-2
V: TRBV11-2
size: NA
D: TRBD1
CDR3: CASSSGTGVATGELFF
DNA: TGTGCCAGCAGCTCCGGGACAGGGGTCGCAACCGGGGAGCTGTTTTTT

J: TRBJ1-5
V: TRBV12-5
size: few
D: TRBD1
CDR3: CASGSGQGNQPQHF
DNA: TGTGCTAGTGGATCTGGACAGGGGAATCAGCCCCAGCATTTT

J: TRBJ2-1
V: TRBV20-1
size: many
D: NA
CDR3: CSASADYWGYNEQFF
DNA: TGCAGTGCTAGCGCCGACTATTGGGGTTACAATGAGCAGTTCTTC

J: TRBJ2-3
V: TRBV7-9
size: NA
D: TRBD2
CDR3: CASSLPGLAGVDTQYF
DNA: TGTGCCAGCAGCCTACCGGGACTAGCGGGAGTAGATACGCAGTATTTT

J: TRBJ1-1
V: TRBV20-1
size: NA
D: TRBD1
CDR3: CSARPGDRRNTEAFF
DNA: TGCAGTGCTAGACCGGGGGACAGGAGGAACACTGAAGCTTTCTTT

J: TRBJ2-3
V: TRBV20-1
size: few
D: TRBD1
CDR3: CSASGQGGLADTQYF
DNA: TGCAGTGCCAGCGGACAGGGGGGTCTGGCGGATACGCAGTATTTT

J: TRBJ2-5
V: TRBV7-9
size: NA
D: TRBD1
CDR3: CASSLQGAAETQYF
DNA: TGTGCCAGCAGCTTACAGGGGGCCGCGGAGACCCAGTACTTC

J: TRBJ2-5
V: TRBV20-1
size: few
D: TRBD2
CDR3: CSASSGGAIETQYF
DNA: TGCAGTGCTAGTAGCGGGGGGGCCATAGAGACCCAGTACTTC

J: TRBJ2-7
V: TRBV4-2
size: NA
D: NA
CDR3: CASSQETGGAQYF
DNA: TGTGCCAGCAGCCAAGAAACGGGCGGGGCTCAGTACTTC

J: TRBJ1-5
V: TRBV5-1
size: few
D: TRBD1
CDR3: CASSLGDRTQPQHF
DNA: TGCGCCAGCAGCTTGGGGGACAGGACGCAGCCCCAGCATTTT

J: TRBJ2-2
V: TRBV4-1
size: many
D: NA
CDR3: CASSSRYVDRTNTGELFF
DNA: TGCGCCAGCAGTTCCCGTTATGTTGACAGGACGAACACCGGGGAGCTGTTTTTT

J: TRBJ2-3
V: TRBV28
size: once
D: TRBD2
CDR3: CASSPLGLAETDTQYF
DNA: TGTGCCAGCAGTCCCCTTGGTCTAGCGGAGACAGATACGCAGTATTTT

J: TRBJ2-5
V: TRBV20-1
size: NA
D: TRBD1
CDR3: CSATSPGQNSQETQYF
DNA: TGCAGTGCTACTAGTCCGGGACAGAATTCCCAAGAGACCCAGTACTTC

J: TRBJ2-1
V: TRBV20-1
size: NA
D: NA
CDR3: CSGLQGMSGTEQFF
DNA: TGCAGTGGACTACAGGGCATGTCGGGTACTGAGCAGTTCTTC

J: TRBJ2-5
V: TRBV15
size: NA
D: NA
CDR3: CATSRGPPYQETQYF
DNA: TGTGCCACCAGCAGGGGACCCCCGTACCAAGAGACCCAGTACTTC